The rows below give T cell receptor beta chains drawn from one sample of a study of response to subunit inactivated influenza vaccine. MiXCR was run by TCRdb on the RT-PCR reads, yielding one entry per CDR3 protein. Of 650,000 to 700,000 distinct CDR3 sequences in the sample, 15% to 18% are singletons; the top ten hold 11%. Source: PBMCs from blood, taken roughly 12 days after vaccination. The receptors were gathered from a man in his fifties or sixties who received an inactivated influenza vaccine. Each CDR3 is given with its conserved first and last residue. The D gene is left open where the match is weak. Clone size is stated in some rows and not others, as once, few, many or a class when expanded.

v_call	clone_size	d_call	j_call	cdr3_nt	cdr3_aa
TRBV6-5	NA	NA	TRBJ2-5	TGTGCCAGCAGTTACTTCAGGGGAGGAGAGACCCAGTACTTC	CASSYFRGGETQYF
TRBV4-1	few	NA	TRBJ1-4	TGCGCCAGCAGCCTTCGTGAGGGCCTTGGGGAAAAACTGTTTTTT	CASSLREGLGEKLFF
TRBV10-3	NA	TRBD1	TRBJ2-7	TGTGCCATCAGTGGGGACAGAACATACGAGCAGTACTTC	CAISGDRTYEQYF
TRBV10-3	few	TRBD2	TRBJ2-3	TGTGCCATCAGTATACCGGGACTAGCGGGTGCCGACACAGATACGCAGTATTTT	CAISIPGLAGADTDTQYF
TRBV12-3/TRBV12-4	many	NA	TRBJ1-1	TGTGCCAGCAGTTTAAGTCCCGTGAACACTGAAGCTTTCTTT	CASSLSPVNTEAFF
TRBV30	NA	TRBD1	TRBJ1-3	TGTGCCTGGAGCGAAACAGGGGTTGGAAACACCATATATTTT	CAWSETGVGNTIYF
TRBV5-6	few	NA	TRBJ2-5	TGTGCCAGCAGCTTGGACGGCCGGGGGGCGGAGACCCAGTACTTC	CASSLDGRGAETQYF
TRBV2	NA	NA	TRBJ1-5	TGTGCCAGCAGTAGACGGCACTCAGGGGTCCAGCCCCAGCATTTT	CASSRRHSGVQPQHF
TRBV11-3	NA	NA	TRBJ2-3	TGTGCCAGCAGCGCGGAGCAGGGGACATGGGATACGCAGTATTTT	CASSAEQGTWDTQYF
TRBV27	NA	TRBD1	TRBJ1-4	TGTGCCAGCACCGGGACAGGGGCTGAAAAACTGTCTTTT	CASTGTGAEKLSF
TRBV7-9	few	NA	TRBJ2-3	TGTGCCAGCAGCTTAGGTGGAGTAAGCGGCACAGATACGCAGTATTTT	CASSLGGVSGTDTQYF
TRBV7-6	NA	NA	TRBJ1-4	TGTGCCAGCAGCTTAGGAGGGGTTCCAACTAATGAAAAACTGTTTTTT	CASSLGGVPTNEKLFF
TRBV6-1	NA	TRBD1	TRBJ2-5	TGTGCCAGCAGCTCCCCCGGGACAGGGGTCGAGACCCAGTACTTC	CASSSPGTGVETQYF
TRBV20-1	NA	TRBD1	TRBJ2-7	TGCAGTGCTAGGACCACAGGGGGGTACGAGCAGTACTTC	CSARTTGGYEQYF
TRBV20-1	few	NA	TRBJ2-7	TGCAGTGCTAGAGAGGGGACAAAACTCTACGAGCAGTACTTC	CSAREGTKLYEQYF
TRBV7-9	NA	TRBD1	TRBJ2-1	TGTGCCAGCAGCGCGACAGGGGCATATGAGCAGTTCTTC	CASSATGAYEQFF
TRBV5-5	NA	NA	TRBJ1-5	TGTGCCAGCAGCTTAGGTGGGACTAGCAATCAGCCCCAGCATTTT	CASSLGGTSNQPQHF
TRBV19	few	TRBD2	TRBJ2-1	TGTGCCAGTAGTATAGCTTATCGGACGGCTAGCGGGAGAGCGAATGAGCAGTTCTTC	CASSIAYRTASGRANEQFF
TRBV6-1	few	NA	TRBJ2-7	TGTGCCAGCGGCCGGGACATCTCCTACGAGCAGTACTTC	CASGRDISYEQYF
TRBV6-5	NA	NA	TRBJ1-1	TGTGCCAGCAGTTACTCTGTGAGAGACACTGAAGCTTTCTTT	CASSYSVRDTEAFF
TRBV20-1	few	NA	TRBJ2-7	TGCAGTGCTAGAGGTAGGCGGACTTACGAGCAGTACTTC	CSARGRRTYEQYF
TRBV10-3	few	NA	TRBJ2-2	TGTGCCATCAGTGGCCCAAACACCGGGGAGCTGTTTTTT	CAISGPNTGELFF